The clone carrying this T cell receptor beta chain was detected only once. Original data processing: Counts of nucleated cells, estimated from reference gene primer amplification, were obtained. Using immunoSEQ multiplex PCR, the repertoire was profiled, and TCRdb retains in-frame clones only, with some absent. V and J calls and clone size are as listed in that table; D and trimming were resolved from the DNA. This sample has over 20,000 clones, with 72% found just once. The V segment lost 2 bases and the J segment 7 bases; nucleotides outside the gene matches: 4. The CDR3 covers 14 residues. The germline V gene has CDR1 KGHSH and CDR2 LQKENI. The record originates from a study of blood T cell repertoires in COVID-19. Whole-study context: Researchers got acute and convalescent COVID-19 samples from the United States, Italy and Spain.

The genes are TRBV18 and TRBJ1-4; TRBD1 agrees at 7 bases. This TCR came from a woman older than 75 with acute or convalescent COVID-19. Specimen: peripheral blood. The CDR3 nucleotides read TGTGCCAGCTCACCAGGAGGGGGCGGTGAAAAACTGTTTTTT. Translation gives CASSPGGGGEKLFF.